This T cell receptor (beta chain) was captured in a study of beta chain features in type 1 diabetes. Expressed TCRB transcripts were sequenced, since all the RNA that had been isolated was reverse transcribed. Only in-frame clones appear in the TCRdb table, and some are missing; sequencing was by immunoSEQ multiplex PCR. The repertoire holds a few hundred thousand clones, with roughly 14% as singletons. Notes on this clone: The antigen is undetermined.

General study points: Type 1 diabetes patients had moderately but significantly shorter TCRB CDR3s in all four CD4+ subsets. Type 1 diabetes patients had fewer VDJ junction insertions and more deletions. Highly expressing activated T cells could be over-counted with a cDNA template.

The V gene's germline CDR1 is MNHEY and CDR2 SMNVEV (reference sequence). Trimming removed 2 bases from V and 2 bases from J; junction bases left unmatched: 11. This CDR3 is built from 19 residues. In total, each donor contributed a single heparinised blood draw that averaged roughly 100 mL. The sequenced sample consisted of naive CD4+ T cells from blood. The V call is TRBV27, the J call TRBJ2-3; TRBD2 aligns across 12 bases. The receptor was isolated from a man aged 30 to 45 in good health. The CDR3 DNA reads as TGTGCCAGCAGTTTAGGACTCCTAGCGGGAGGGCGAAACACAGATACGCAGTATTTT. Translating gives CASSLGLLAGGRNTDTQYF.